This T cell receptor (beta chain) appears in the sequencing data of a study of tumor and adjacent non-tumor tissue in lung cancer. Study summary: Samples averaged around 4.2 million productive TCRbeta reads each.

A modified ARM-PCR protocol with three rounds of nested PCR amplified TCRbeta. TCRdb redid the calling of the multiplex PCR reads with MiXCR, one entry per CDR3 protein. This table has roughly 75,000 distinct CDR3 sequences, around 70% appearing once. No cell sorting was done before RNA was extracted from the tissue. More than 3 cm separated this lung sample from the edge of the tumor. Remarks on this clonotype: Its target is not known. A much larger clone differs by one base, so this may be a read error.

Findings and limits, study-wide: Compared with tumor, normal lung showed significantly lower TCR diversity. Tumor repertoires had a smaller top 100 clone share than normal lung.

The sample taken for sequencing was distant non-tumor lung tissue. This receptor was taken from a woman in her fifties or sixties with non-small cell lung cancer.

CDR3 in DNA: TGTGCCACCGAGGACAGGGAATATCGCGATCAGCCCCAGCATTTT. Its protein product is CATEDREYRDQPQHF. The chain couples TRBV10-3 to TRBJ1-5, with 8 bases that match TRBD1. With 10 bases clipped from V and 5 bases from J, the junction kept 13 bases outside the gene matches. The CDR3 covers 15 residues. Germline values: CDR1 ENHRY, CDR2 SYGVKD.